The sequence of this T cell receptor beta chain was determined in a study of patients and donors after allogeneic stem cell transplantation. TCRdb passed the RT-PCR reads through MiXCR, listing each CDR3 protein once. The sample shows 84,000 or so distinct CDR3 sequences, roughly 48% of them seen only once. CDR3 length: 13 amino acids. Germline V gene sequence: CDR1 DFQATT, CDR2 SNEGSKA (reference sequence). V gave up 6 bases and J gave up 4 bases; unmatched junction bases: 4. This clonotype was observed a handful of times. Sequenced material: blood, either unsorted or a sorted T cell fraction (not recorded which). The clonotype was recovered from a human donor who was either an allogeneic HSCT recipient or a stem cell or donor lymphocyte infusion donor (not recorded which). It is not recorded whose cells these are; they may come from a transplant donor. This sequence joins TRBV20-1 and TRBJ1-4, with TRBD1 matching 8 bases. This CDR3 is CSAMGQDNEKLFF. The CDR3 region has the DNA TGCAGTGCAATGGGACAGGATAATGAAAAACTGTTTTTT.